Listed below are T cell receptor beta chains from one sample, sequenced in a study of T cells after yellow fever vaccination. TCRdb re-derived calls from the 5' RACE reads in MiXCR, one entry per CDR3 protein. The sample holds some 99,000 distinct CDR3 sequences, around 5.8% seen once. The sample was CD8+ T cells sorted from PBMCs, taken 10 days after the yellow fever booster vaccination. These receptor sequences come from a man in his late teens or twenties who received the YFV17D yellow fever vaccine. Both conserved end residues are part of each CDR3. The D gene is left open where the match is weak. Rows give clone size only sometimes, using once, few, many, or a class for an expanded clone.

clone_size: -; v_call: TRBV9; d_call: -; j_call: TRBJ2-3; cdr3_aa: CASSVAVGATDTQYF; cdr3_nt: TGTGCCAGCAGCGTAGCGGTGGGAGCAACAGATACGCAGTATTTT
clone_size: few; v_call: TRBV29-1; d_call: -; j_call: TRBJ2-7; cdr3_aa: CSVEGMQGLSYEQYF; cdr3_nt: TGCAGCGTTGAAGGTATGCAGGGCCTCTCCTACGAGCAGTACTTC
clone_size: few; v_call: TRBV4-3; d_call: TRBD1; j_call: TRBJ2-1; cdr3_aa: CASSRIAGGLDEQFF; cdr3_nt: TGCGCCAGCAGCCGGATTGCAGGGGGCTTGGATGAGCAGTTCTTC
clone_size: -; v_call: TRBV4-1; d_call: -; j_call: TRBJ1-1; cdr3_aa: CASSQVHGGEGTEAFF; cdr3_nt: TGCGCCAGCAGCCAAGTCCACGGTGGGGAGGGCACTGAAGCTTTCTTT
clone_size: many; v_call: TRBV12-3/TRBV12-4; d_call: TRBD1; j_call: TRBJ2-3; cdr3_aa: CASRPNRGEVPTDTQYF; cdr3_nt: TGTGCCAGCAGGCCAAACAGGGGTGAAGTTCCCACAGATACGCAGTATTTT
clone_size: many; v_call: TRBV10-3; d_call: -; j_call: TRBJ2-7; cdr3_aa: CAISEKEQGASAYEQYF; cdr3_nt: TGTGCCATCAGTGAGAAGGAACAGGGAGCTAGCGCGTACGAGCAGTACTTC
clone_size: many; v_call: TRBV5-6; d_call: -; j_call: TRBJ2-3; cdr3_aa: CASSFGITDTQYF; cdr3_nt: TGTGCCAGCAGCTTCGGAATCACAGATACGCAGTATTTT
clone_size: few; v_call: TRBV6-5; d_call: -; j_call: TRBJ2-2; cdr3_aa: CASWRGNTGELFF; cdr3_nt: TGTGCCAGCTGGCGGGGGAACACCGGGGAGCTGTTTTTT
clone_size: -; v_call: TRBV11-3; d_call: TRBD2; j_call: TRBJ2-5; cdr3_aa: CASSARIANILAGGGETQYF; cdr3_nt: TGTGCCAGCAGCGCGCGGATCGCTAACATTCTAGCGGGGGGAGGCGAGACCCAGTACTTC
clone_size: -; v_call: TRBV12-3/TRBV12-4; d_call: -; j_call: TRBJ2-2; cdr3_aa: CASSSPVPLSTGELFF; cdr3_nt: TGTGCCAGCAGTTCCCCAGTCCCTCTGTCTACCGGGGAGCTGTTTTTT
clone_size: few; v_call: TRBV20-1; d_call: -; j_call: TRBJ1-1; cdr3_aa: CSARALRLSWTEAFF; cdr3_nt: TGCAGTGCTAGAGCTCTCAGGTTGAGTTGGACTGAAGCTTTCTTT
clone_size: -; v_call: TRBV7-9; d_call: -; j_call: TRBJ2-2; cdr3_aa: CASIQGGNTGELFF; cdr3_nt: TGTGCCAGCATCCAGGGAGGGAACACCGGGGAGCTGTTTTTT
clone_size: few; v_call: TRBV27; d_call: -; j_call: TRBJ2-7; cdr3_aa: CASSSRTENYEQYF; cdr3_nt: TGTGCCAGCAGTTCCCGGACAGAGAACTACGAGCAGTACTTC
clone_size: -; v_call: TRBV20-1; d_call: -; j_call: TRBJ2-7; cdr3_aa: CSASEKSWYEQYF; cdr3_nt: TGCAGTGCTAGTGAGAAAAGCTGGTACGAGCAGTACTTC
clone_size: -; v_call: TRBV27; d_call: TRBD1; j_call: TRBJ1-2; cdr3_aa: CASSLSIEGADYGYTF; cdr3_nt: TGTGCCAGCAGTTTATCGATTGAGGGGGCTGACTATGGCTACACCTTC
clone_size: few; v_call: TRBV12-3/TRBV12-4; d_call: TRBD1; j_call: TRBJ1-2; cdr3_aa: CASSLGTGRGYTF; cdr3_nt: TGTGCCAGCAGTTTAGGGACAGGGAGAGGCTACACCTTC
clone_size: many; v_call: TRBV4-1; d_call: -; j_call: TRBJ2-4; cdr3_aa: CASSQLWAGAKNIQYF; cdr3_nt: TGCGCCAGCAGCCAATTATGGGCAGGTGCCAAAAACATTCAGTACTTC
clone_size: -; v_call: TRBV6-6; d_call: TRBD2; j_call: TRBJ2-7; cdr3_aa: CASSYSGAISGGLFYEQYF; cdr3_nt: TGTGCCAGCAGTTACTCCGGGGCGATCAGCGGGGGCCTGTTCTACGAGCAGTACTTC
clone_size: few; v_call: TRBV12-3/TRBV12-4; d_call: -; j_call: TRBJ1-2; cdr3_aa: CASSPGAYLGYTF; cdr3_nt: TGTGCCAGCAGTCCGGGGGCCTACTTGGGCTACACCTTC
clone_size: -; v_call: TRBV27; d_call: -; j_call: TRBJ2-1; cdr3_aa: CASSSLNSEDEQFF; cdr3_nt: TGTGCCAGCAGTTCACTAAACTCGGAGGATGAGCAGTTCTTC
clone_size: few; v_call: TRBV10-3; d_call: -; j_call: TRBJ2-6; cdr3_aa: CAISGWGSGANVLTF; cdr3_nt: TGTGCCATCAGTGGATGGGGATCTGGGGCCAACGTCCTGACTTTC
clone_size: few; v_call: TRBV19; d_call: -; j_call: TRBJ1-5; cdr3_aa: CASSLVLGRVPLSDSNQPQHF; cdr3_nt: TGTGCCAGTAGCCTGGTTTTGGGCAGGGTTCCGTTGAGCGATAGCAATCAGCCCCAGCATTTT
clone_size: -; v_call: TRBV6-2/TRBV6-3; d_call: -; j_call: TRBJ1-5; cdr3_aa: CASSPSGLNQPQHF; cdr3_nt: TGTGCCAGCAGTCCATCGGGTCTCAATCAGCCCCAGCATTTT
clone_size: few; v_call: TRBV7-9; d_call: TRBD2; j_call: TRBJ2-3; cdr3_aa: CASSARTSGGATDTQYF; cdr3_nt: TGTGCCAGCAGCGCCCGGACTAGCGGGGGCGCAACAGATACGCAGTATTTT
clone_size: many; v_call: TRBV20-1; d_call: -; j_call: TRBJ2-1; cdr3_aa: CSARRGVGNEQFF; cdr3_nt: TGCAGTGCTAGAAGAGGGGTCGGCAATGAGCAGTTCTTC
clone_size: many; v_call: TRBV4-1; d_call: -; j_call: TRBJ1-1; cdr3_aa: CASSPPGSLGDTEAFF; cdr3_nt: TGCGCCAGCAGCCCTCCCGGGTCCCTCGGGGACACTGAAGCTTTCTTT
clone_size: -; v_call: TRBV6-2/TRBV6-3; d_call: TRBD2; j_call: TRBJ2-3; cdr3_aa: CASSTVAGGGTDTQYF; cdr3_nt: TGTGCCAGCAGCACCGTAGCGGGGGGCGGCACAGATACGCAGTATTTT
clone_size: many; v_call: TRBV12-5; d_call: -; j_call: TRBJ1-1; cdr3_aa: CASGREAMNTEAFF; cdr3_nt: TGTGCTAGTGGTAGGGAGGCGATGAACACTGAAGCTTTCTTT
clone_size: few; v_call: TRBV7-3; d_call: -; j_call: TRBJ2-7; cdr3_aa: CASSLTAGTASYEQYF; cdr3_nt: TGTGCCAGCAGCTTAACAGCCGGGACTGCCTCCTACGAGCAGTACTTC
clone_size: many; v_call: TRBV27; d_call: TRBD1; j_call: TRBJ1-1; cdr3_aa: CASGNRGTEAFF; cdr3_nt: TGTGCCAGCGGTAACAGGGGCACTGAAGCTTTCTTT
clone_size: -; v_call: TRBV30; d_call: -; j_call: TRBJ1-1; cdr3_aa: CAWGQTNTEAFF; cdr3_nt: TGTGCCTGGGGACAGACGAACACTGAAGCTTTCTTT
clone_size: -; v_call: TRBV4-1; d_call: -; j_call: TRBJ2-1; cdr3_aa: CASSQGAGVLGNEQFF; cdr3_nt: TGCGCCAGCAGCCAAGGGGCAGGGGTTTTAGGAAATGAGCAGTTCTTC
clone_size: -; v_call: TRBV6-2/TRBV6-3; d_call: -; j_call: TRBJ1-4; cdr3_aa: CASSYSPGQLNREKLFF; cdr3_nt: TGTGCCAGCAGTTACTCGCCGGGACAACTAAACCGTGAAAAACTGTTTTTT
clone_size: few; v_call: TRBV9; d_call: -; j_call: TRBJ1-2; cdr3_aa: CASSVGPDYGYTF; cdr3_nt: TGTGCCAGCAGCGTAGGCCCGGACTATGGCTACACCTTC
clone_size: -; v_call: TRBV7-9; d_call: -; j_call: TRBJ1-1; cdr3_aa: CASSLTVSVEAFF; cdr3_nt: TGTGCCAGCAGCCTGACTGTAAGCGTTGAAGCTTTCTTT
clone_size: few; v_call: TRBV28; d_call: -; j_call: TRBJ1-1; cdr3_aa: CASSTQGLFLEAFF; cdr3_nt: TGTGCCAGCAGTACCCAGGGGCTCTTCCTCGAAGCTTTCTTT
clone_size: -; v_call: TRBV29-1; d_call: -; j_call: TRBJ2-5; cdr3_aa: CSSSAETQYF; cdr3_nt: TGCAGCTCCTCTGCGGAGACCCAGTACTTC
clone_size: many; v_call: TRBV6-5; d_call: TRBD2; j_call: TRBJ2-1; cdr3_aa: CASRRGGNEQFF; cdr3_nt: TGTGCCAGCAGGCGCGGGGGCAATGAGCAGTTCTTC
clone_size: -; v_call: TRBV12-3/TRBV12-4; d_call: TRBD1; j_call: TRBJ2-1; cdr3_aa: CASRGTGELDEQFF; cdr3_nt: TGTGCCAGCAGGGGGACAGGGGAATTGGATGAGCAGTTCTTC
clone_size: -; v_call: TRBV7-2; d_call: -; j_call: TRBJ1-3; cdr3_aa: CASSLTGPGNTIYF; cdr3_nt: TGTGCCAGCAGCTTGACAGGTCCAGGAAACACCATATATTTT
clone_size: -; v_call: TRBV7-2; d_call: -; j_call: TRBJ1-2; cdr3_aa: CASSGGRWGNALDYGYTF; cdr3_nt: TGTGCCAGCAGCGGCGGGCGGTGGGGCAACGCGCTCGACTATGGCTACACCTTC
clone_size: -; v_call: TRBV6-2/TRBV6-3; d_call: -; j_call: TRBJ2-1; cdr3_aa: CASSQRVQGRDEQFF; cdr3_nt: TGTGCCAGCAGCCAGCGGGTACAGGGTCGGGATGAGCAGTTCTTC
clone_size: -; v_call: TRBV5-1; d_call: TRBD1; j_call: TRBJ1-2; cdr3_aa: CASSQRTGVDGYTF; cdr3_nt: TGCGCCAGCAGCCAAAGGACAGGGGTTGATGGCTACACCTTC
clone_size: -; v_call: TRBV10-3; d_call: TRBD1; j_call: TRBJ2-3; cdr3_aa: CAIATGQGTDTQYF; cdr3_nt: TGTGCCATCGCCACGGGACAGGGGACAGATACGCAGTATTTT
clone_size: -; v_call: TRBV29-1; d_call: TRBD2; j_call: TRBJ2-1; cdr3_aa: CSYLLAGAYEQFF; cdr3_nt: TGCAGCTACCTGCTAGCGGGGGCCTATGAGCAGTTCTTC
clone_size: -; v_call: TRBV4-1; d_call: -; j_call: TRBJ2-4; cdr3_aa: CASSQERGSKNIQYF; cdr3_nt: TGCGCCAGCAGCCAAGAAAGGGGATCCAAAAACATTCAGTACTTC
clone_size: few; v_call: TRBV7-6; d_call: -; j_call: TRBJ2-7; cdr3_aa: CASSLAGGLHEQYF; cdr3_nt: TGTGCCAGCAGCTTAGCGGGGGGTTTACACGAGCAGTACTTC
clone_size: few; v_call: TRBV7-2; d_call: -; j_call: TRBJ2-2; cdr3_aa: CASSGSAVANTGELFF; cdr3_nt: TGTGCCAGCAGCGGGTCGGCAGTCGCGAACACCGGGGAGCTGTTTTTT
clone_size: few; v_call: TRBV6-5; d_call: -; j_call: TRBJ1-1; cdr3_aa: CASSYEGGSGTEAFF; cdr3_nt: TGTGCCAGCAGTTACGAGGGTGGGAGTGGAACTGAAGCTTTCTTT
clone_size: -; v_call: TRBV4-1; d_call: TRBD1; j_call: TRBJ2-1; cdr3_aa: CASSGFGDSPAAEQFF; cdr3_nt: TGCGCCAGCAGCGGGTTCGGGGACAGTCCCGCGGCTGAGCAGTTCTTC